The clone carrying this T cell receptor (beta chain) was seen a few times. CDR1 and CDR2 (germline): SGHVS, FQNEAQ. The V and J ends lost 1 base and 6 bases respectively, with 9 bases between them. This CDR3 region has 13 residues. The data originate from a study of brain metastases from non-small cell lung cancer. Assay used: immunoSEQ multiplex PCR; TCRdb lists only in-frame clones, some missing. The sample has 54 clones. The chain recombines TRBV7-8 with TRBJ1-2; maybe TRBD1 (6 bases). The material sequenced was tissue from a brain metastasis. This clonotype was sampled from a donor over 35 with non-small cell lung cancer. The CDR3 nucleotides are TGTGCCAGCAGCTTAGAAGCAGGGGATGGCTACACCTTC. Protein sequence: CASSLEAGDGYTF.